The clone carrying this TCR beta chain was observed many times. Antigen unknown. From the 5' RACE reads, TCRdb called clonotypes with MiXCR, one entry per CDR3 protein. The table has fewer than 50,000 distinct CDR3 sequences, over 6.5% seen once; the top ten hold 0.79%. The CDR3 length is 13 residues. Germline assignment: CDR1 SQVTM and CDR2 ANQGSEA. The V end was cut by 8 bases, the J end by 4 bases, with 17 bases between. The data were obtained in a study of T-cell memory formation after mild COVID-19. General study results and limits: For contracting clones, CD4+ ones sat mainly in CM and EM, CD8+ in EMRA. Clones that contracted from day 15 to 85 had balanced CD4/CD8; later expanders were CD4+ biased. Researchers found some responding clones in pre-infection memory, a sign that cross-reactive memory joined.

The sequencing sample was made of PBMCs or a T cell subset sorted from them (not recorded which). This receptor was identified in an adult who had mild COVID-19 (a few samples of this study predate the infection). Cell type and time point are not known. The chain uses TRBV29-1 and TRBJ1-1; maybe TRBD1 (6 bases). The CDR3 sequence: CSSRSGASTEAFF. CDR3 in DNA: TGCAGCAGTCGGTCGGGGGCCAGCACTGAAGCTTTCTTT.